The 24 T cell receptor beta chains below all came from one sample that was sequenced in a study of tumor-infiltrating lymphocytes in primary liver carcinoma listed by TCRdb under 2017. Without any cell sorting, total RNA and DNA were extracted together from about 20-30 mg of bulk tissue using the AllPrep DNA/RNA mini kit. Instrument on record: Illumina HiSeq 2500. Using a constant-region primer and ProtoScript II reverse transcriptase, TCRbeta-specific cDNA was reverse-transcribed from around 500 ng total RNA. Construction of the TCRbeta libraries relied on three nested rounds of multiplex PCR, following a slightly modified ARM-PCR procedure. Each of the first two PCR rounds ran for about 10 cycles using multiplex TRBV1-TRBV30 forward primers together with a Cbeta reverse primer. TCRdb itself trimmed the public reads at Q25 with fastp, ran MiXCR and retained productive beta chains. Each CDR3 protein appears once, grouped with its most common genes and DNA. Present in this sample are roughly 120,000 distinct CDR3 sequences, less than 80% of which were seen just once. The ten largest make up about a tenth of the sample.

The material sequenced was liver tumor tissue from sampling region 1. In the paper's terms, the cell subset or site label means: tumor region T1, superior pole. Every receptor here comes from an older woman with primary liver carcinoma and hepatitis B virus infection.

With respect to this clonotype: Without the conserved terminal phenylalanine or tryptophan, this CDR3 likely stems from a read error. CDR3 nucleotides: TGTGCCATCAGTGAGGGAATAGCGGGAGGGCCGGGTGAGCAGTTCCTC. It is translated as CAISEGIAGGPGEQFL. The chain is built from TRBV10-3 and TRBJ2-1, with 11 bases fitting TRBD2. The ends lost 2 bases at V and 9 bases at J; junction bases unmatched: 9. The CDR3 is made up of 16 amino acids. Per the germline V gene, CDR1 is ENHRY and CDR2 is SYGVKD.

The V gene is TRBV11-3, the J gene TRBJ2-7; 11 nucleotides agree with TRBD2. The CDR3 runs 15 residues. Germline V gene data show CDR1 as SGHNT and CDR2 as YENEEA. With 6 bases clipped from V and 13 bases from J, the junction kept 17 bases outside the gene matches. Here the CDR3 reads CASRPSGTSGGELYF. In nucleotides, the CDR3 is TGTGCCAGCAGGCCCTCCGGGACTAGCGGTGGCGAGCTATACTTC.

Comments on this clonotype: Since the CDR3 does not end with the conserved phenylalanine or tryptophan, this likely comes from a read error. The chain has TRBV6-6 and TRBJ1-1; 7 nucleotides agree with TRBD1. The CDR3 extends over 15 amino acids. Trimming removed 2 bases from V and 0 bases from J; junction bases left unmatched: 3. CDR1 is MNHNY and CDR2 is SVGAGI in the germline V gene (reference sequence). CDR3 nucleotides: TGTGCCAGCAGTTACACCGACAGGGTGAACACTGAAGCTTTCTAT. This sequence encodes CASSYTDRVNTEAFY.

The CDR3: CASSQENIQYF. As DNA, the CDR3 is TGTGCCAGCAGCCAAGAAAACATTCAGTACTTC. The V call is TRBV16, the J call TRBJ2-4; D gene unclear. Germline loops: CDR1 KGHSY, CDR2 FQNENV. V gave up 2 bases and J gave up 5 bases, with 1 base separating them. The CDR3 runs to 11 residues.

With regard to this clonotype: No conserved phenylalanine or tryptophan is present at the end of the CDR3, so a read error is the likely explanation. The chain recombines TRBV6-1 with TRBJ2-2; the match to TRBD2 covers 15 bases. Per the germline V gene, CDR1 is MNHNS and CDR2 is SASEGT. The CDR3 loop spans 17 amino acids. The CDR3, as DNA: TGTGCCGGCACCCTGGGACTAGCGGGAGGTAGGACCGGGGCGCTGTTTCTT. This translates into CAGTLGLAGGRTGALFL.

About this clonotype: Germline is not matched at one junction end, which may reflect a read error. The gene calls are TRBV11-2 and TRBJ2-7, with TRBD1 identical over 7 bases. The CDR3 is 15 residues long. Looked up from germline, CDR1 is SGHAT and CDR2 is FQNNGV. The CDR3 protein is CACSDHDRDDYEQYF. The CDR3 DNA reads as TGTGCCTGCAGCGACCACGACAGGGACGACTACGAACAGTACTTC.

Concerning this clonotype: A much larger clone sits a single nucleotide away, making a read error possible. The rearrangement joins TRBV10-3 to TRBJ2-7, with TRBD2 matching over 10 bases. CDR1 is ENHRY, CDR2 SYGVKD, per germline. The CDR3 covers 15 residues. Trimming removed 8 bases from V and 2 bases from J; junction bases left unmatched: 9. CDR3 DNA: TGTGCCATCGGTGCGCCTAGCGGGAGTACCTACGAGCAGTACTTC. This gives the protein CAIGAPSGSTYEQYF.

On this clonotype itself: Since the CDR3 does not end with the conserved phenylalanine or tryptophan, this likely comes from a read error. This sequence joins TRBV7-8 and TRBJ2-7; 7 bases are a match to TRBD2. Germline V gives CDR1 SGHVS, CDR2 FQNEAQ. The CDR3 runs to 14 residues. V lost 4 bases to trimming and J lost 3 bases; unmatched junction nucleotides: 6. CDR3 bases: TGTGCCAGCAGCTCAACGGGGGGTGACTACGAGCAGTACATC. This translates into CASSSTGGDYEQYI.

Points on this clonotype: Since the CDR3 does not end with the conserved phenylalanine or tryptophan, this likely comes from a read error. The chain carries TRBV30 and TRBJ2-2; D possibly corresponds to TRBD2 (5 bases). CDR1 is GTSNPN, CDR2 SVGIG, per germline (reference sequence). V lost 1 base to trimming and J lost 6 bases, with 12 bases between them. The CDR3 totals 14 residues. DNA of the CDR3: TGTGCCTGGAGTGCAGGACTCACCTCCGGGGAGCTGTTTTTG. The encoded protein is CAWSAGLTSGELFL.

CDR3 protein: CASSRDRCRFGSPLHF. The CDR3 DNA sequence: TGTGCCAGCAGTAGGGACAGGTGCAGATTTGGTTCACCCCTCCACTTT. The chain employs TRBV6-1 and TRBJ1-6; 8 bases align to TRBD1. This CDR3 is built from 16 residues. The V and J ends lost 5 bases and 9 bases, in that order; junction bases with no gene match: 12. CDR1 MNHNS and CDR2 SASEGT come from the germline V gene.

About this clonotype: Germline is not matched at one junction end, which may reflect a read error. CDR3: CTSSPGQGTGGADTQYF. CDR3 coding DNA: TGTACCAGCAGTCCGGGACAGGGGACGGGAGGGGCAGATACGCAGTATTTT. The chain uses TRBV11-2 and TRBJ2-3; 10 positions agree with TRBD1. Germline V CDR1 and CDR2: SGHAT, FQNNGV. The CDR3 loop spans 17 amino acids.

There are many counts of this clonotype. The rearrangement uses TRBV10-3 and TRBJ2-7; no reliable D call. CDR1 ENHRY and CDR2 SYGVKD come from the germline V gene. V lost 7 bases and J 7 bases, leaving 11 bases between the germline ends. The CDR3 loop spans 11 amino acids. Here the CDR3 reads CAIMEGLEQYF. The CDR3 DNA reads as TGTGCCATCATGGAAGGGTTAGAGCAGTACTTC.

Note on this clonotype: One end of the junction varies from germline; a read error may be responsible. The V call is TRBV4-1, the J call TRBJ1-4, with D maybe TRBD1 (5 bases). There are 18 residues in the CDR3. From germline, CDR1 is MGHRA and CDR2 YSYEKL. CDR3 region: CASSQGMGPADSNEKLFF. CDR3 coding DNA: TGCGCCAGTAGCCAAGGAATGGGGCCAGCGGACTCGAATGAAAAACTGTTTTTT.

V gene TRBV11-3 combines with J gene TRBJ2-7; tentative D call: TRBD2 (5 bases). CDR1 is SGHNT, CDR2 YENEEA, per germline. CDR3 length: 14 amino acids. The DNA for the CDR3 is TGTCCCAACAGCTTAACGAGTTGCGGGTACGAGCAGTACTTC. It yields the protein CPNSLTSCGYEQYF.

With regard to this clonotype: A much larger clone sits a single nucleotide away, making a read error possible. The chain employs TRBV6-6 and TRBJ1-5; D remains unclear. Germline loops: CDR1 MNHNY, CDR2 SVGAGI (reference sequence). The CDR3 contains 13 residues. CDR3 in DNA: TGTGCCAGCAGTTATGAAGGCAATCGGCCCCAGCATTTT. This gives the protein CASSYEGNRPQHF.

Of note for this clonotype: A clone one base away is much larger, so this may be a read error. The CDR3 reads CVSSTPPGQGSSYEQYF. CDR3 sequence (DNA): TGTGTCAGCAGTACCCCCCCCGGACAGGGGAGCTCCTACGAGCAGTACTTC. V gene TRBV6-2 or TRBV6-3 combines with J gene TRBJ2-7; the match to TRBD1 covers 9 bases. Germline assignment: CDR1 MNHEY and CDR2 SVGEGT. The CDR3 runs to 17 residues.

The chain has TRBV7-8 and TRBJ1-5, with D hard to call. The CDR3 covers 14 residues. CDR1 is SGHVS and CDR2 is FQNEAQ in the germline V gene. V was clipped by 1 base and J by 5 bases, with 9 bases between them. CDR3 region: CASSLGVIDQPQHF. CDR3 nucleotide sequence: TGTGCCAGCAGCTTAGGGGTCATTGATCAGCCCCAGCATTTT.

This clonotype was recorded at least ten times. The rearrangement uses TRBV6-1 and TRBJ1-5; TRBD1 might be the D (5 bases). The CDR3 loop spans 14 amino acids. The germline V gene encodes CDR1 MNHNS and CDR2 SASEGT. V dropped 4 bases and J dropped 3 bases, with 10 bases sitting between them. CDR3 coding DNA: TGTGCCAGCAGTGGAGGGGACCCCAATCAGCCCCAGCATTTT. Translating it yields CASSGGDPNQPQHF.

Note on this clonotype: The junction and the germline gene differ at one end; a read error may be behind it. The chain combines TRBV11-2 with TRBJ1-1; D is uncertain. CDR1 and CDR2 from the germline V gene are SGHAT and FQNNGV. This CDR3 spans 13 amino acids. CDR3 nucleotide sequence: TGTGCCAGCAACTCGTTCCCTTACACTGAAGCTTCCTTT. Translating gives CASNSFPYTEASF.

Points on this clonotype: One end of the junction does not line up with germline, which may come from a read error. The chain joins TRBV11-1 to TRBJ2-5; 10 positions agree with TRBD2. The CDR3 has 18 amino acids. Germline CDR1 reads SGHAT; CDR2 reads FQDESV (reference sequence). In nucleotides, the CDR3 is TGTGCCAGCAGCCACGGTAGAGCGGGAGGGGCAACCAGAGAGGCCCAGTACTTC. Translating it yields CASSHGRAGGATREAQYF.

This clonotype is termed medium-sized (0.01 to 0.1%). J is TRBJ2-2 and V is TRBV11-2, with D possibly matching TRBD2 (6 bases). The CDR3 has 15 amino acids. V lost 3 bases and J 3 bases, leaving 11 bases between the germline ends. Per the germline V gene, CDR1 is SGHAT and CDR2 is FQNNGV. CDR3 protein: CASSLGGMDTGELFF. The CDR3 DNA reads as TGTGCCAGCAGCTTGGGCGGGATGGACACCGGGGAGCTGTTTTTT.

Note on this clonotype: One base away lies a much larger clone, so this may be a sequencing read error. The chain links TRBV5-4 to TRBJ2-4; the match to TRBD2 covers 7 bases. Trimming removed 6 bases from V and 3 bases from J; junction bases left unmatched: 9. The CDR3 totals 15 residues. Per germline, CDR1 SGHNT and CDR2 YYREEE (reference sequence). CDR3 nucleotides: TGTGCCAGCAACTATGCGGGAGACAACAAAAACATTCAGTACTTC. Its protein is CASNYAGDNKNIQYF.

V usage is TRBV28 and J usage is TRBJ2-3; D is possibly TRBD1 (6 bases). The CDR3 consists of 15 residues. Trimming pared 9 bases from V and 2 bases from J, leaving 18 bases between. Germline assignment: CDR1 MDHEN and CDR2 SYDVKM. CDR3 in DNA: TGTGCCAGTGCTTCCTGGAACAGGGCCACAGATACGCAGTATTTT. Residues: CASASWNRATDTQYF.

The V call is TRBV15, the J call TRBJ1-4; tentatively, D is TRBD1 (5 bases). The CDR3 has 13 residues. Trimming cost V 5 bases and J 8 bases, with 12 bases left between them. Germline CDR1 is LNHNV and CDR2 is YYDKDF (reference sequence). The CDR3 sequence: CATSGTLGEKLFF. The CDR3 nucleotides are TGTGCCACCAGCGGGACCCTGGGAGAAAAACTGTTTTTT.